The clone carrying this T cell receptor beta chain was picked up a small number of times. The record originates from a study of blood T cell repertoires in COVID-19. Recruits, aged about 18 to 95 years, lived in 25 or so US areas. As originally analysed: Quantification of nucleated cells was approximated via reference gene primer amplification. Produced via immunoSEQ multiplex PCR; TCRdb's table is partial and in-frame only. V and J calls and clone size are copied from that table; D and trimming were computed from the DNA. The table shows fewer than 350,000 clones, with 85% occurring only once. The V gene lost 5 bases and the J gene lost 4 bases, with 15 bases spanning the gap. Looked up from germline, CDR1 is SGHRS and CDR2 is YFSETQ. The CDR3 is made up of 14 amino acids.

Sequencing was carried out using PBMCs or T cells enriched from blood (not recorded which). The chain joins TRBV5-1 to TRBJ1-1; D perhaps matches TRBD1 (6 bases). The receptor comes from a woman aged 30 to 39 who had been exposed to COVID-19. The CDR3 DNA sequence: TGCGCCAGCAGGCCAGGGGCCATAAGCACTGAAGCTTTCTTT. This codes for CASRPGAISTEAFF.